This T cell receptor beta chain was observed in a study of siplizumab effects on memory and regulatory T cells. Sequenced by immunoSEQ multiplex PCR; TCRdb stores in-frame clones only, minus some. The data show around 100,000 clones, with around 94% seen just once and 0.3% held by the top ten. Comments on this clone: The antigen is not known.

Study conclusions and caveats: Roughly 80-95% of dividing CD4+ or CD8+ clones were without an attributable naive or memory phenotype.

In germline, CDR1 is GTSNPN, CDR2 SVGIG (reference sequence). V was pared by 0 bases and J by 8 bases, with 14 bases between. The CDR3 consists of 14 residues. Sequences were obtained from non-Treg CD4+ T cells sorted from blood. This clonotype originated in a human donor in good health. V is TRBV30 and J is TRBJ1-5; D gene uncertain. CDR3 region: CAWSVSRFREPQHF. The CDR3, as DNA: TGTGCCTGGAGTGTAAGCAGGTTTAGAGAGCCCCAGCATTTT. The variable domain in full, with the rest retrieved from reference TRBV30 and TRBJ1-5, is SQTIHQWPATLVQPVGSPLSLECTVEGTSNPNLYWYRQAAGRGLQLLFYSVGIGQISSEVPQNLSASRPQDRQFILSSKKLLLSDSGFYLCAWSVSRFREPQHFGDGTRLSIL.